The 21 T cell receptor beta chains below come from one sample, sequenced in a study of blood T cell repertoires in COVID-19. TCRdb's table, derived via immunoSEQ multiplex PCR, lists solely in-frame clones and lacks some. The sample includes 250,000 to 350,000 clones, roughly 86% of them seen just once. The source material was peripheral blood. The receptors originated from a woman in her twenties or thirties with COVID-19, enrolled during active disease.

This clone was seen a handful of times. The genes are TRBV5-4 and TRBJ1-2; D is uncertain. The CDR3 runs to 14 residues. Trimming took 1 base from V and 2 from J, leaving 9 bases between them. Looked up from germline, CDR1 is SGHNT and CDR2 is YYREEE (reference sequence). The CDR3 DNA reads TGTGCCAGCAGCTTGTGGGCAGAAAACTATGGCTACACCTTC. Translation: CASSLWAENYGYTF.

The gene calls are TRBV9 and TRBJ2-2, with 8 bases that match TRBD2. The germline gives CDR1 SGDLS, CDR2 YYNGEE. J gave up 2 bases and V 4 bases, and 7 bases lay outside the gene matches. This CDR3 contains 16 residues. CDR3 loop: CASSPRGGTNTGELFF. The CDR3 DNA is TGTGCCAGCAGCCCCCGCGGGGGGACCAACACCGGGGAGCTGTTTTTT.

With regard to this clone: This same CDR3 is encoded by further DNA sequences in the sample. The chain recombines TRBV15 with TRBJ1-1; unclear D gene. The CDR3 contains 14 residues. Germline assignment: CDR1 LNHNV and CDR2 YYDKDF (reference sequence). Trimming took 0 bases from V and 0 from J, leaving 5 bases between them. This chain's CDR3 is CATSRDRVNTEAFF. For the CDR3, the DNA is TGTGCCACCAGCAGAGATCGAGTGAACACTGAAGCTTTCTTT.

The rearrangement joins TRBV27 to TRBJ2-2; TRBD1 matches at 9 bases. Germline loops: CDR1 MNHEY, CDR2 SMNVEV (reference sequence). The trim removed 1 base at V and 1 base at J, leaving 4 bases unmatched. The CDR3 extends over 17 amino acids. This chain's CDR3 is CASSLFAGQGNTGELFF. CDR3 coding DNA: TGTGCCAGCAGTTTATTTGCGGGACAGGGGAACACCGGGGAGCTGTTTTTT.

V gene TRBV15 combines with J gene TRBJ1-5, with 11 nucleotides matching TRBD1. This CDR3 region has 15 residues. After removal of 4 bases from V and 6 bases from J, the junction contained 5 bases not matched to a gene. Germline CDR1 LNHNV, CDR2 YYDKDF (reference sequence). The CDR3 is CATSMDRGQGQPQHF. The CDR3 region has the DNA TGTGCCACCAGCATGGACAGGGGGCAGGGTCAGCCCCAGCATTTT.

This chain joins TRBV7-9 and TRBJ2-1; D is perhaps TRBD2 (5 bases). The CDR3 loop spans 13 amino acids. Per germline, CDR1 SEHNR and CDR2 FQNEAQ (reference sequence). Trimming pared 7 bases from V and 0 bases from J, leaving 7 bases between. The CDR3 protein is CASIGSSYNEQFF. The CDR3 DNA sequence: TGTGCCAGCATTGGGAGCTCCTACAATGAGCAGTTCTTC.

The CDR3 sequence: CSVVSDRAGVQYF. The CDR3 DNA sequence: TGCAGCGTTGTTTCGGACAGGGCCGGGGTGCAGTACTTC. The rearrangement uses TRBV29-1 and TRBJ2-7; 8 bases map to TRBD1. The J segment lost 9 bases and the V segment lost 4 bases, leaving 11 bases of the junction unmatched. This CDR3 contains 13 residues. Germline loops: CDR1 SQVTM, CDR2 ANQGSEA.

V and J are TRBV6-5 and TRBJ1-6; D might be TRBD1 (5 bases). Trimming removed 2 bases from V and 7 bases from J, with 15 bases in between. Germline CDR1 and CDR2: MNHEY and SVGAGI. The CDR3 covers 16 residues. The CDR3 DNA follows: TGTGCCAGCAGTTACGCCTCAGGGATCGACAATTCACCCCTCCACTTT. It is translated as CASSYASGIDNSPLHF.

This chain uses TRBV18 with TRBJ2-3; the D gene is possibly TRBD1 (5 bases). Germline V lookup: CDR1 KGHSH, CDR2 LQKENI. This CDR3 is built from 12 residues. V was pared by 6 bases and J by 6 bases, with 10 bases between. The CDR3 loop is CASSQGRDTQYF. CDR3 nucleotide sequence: TGTGCCAGCTCGCAGGGTCGGGATACGCAGTATTTT.

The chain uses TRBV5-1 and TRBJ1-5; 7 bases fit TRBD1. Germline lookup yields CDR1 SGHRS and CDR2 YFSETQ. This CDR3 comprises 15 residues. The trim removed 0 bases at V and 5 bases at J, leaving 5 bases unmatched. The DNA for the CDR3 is TGCGCCAGCAGCTTGGAAGGGACAGATCATCAGCCCCAGCATTTT. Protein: CASSLEGTDHQPQHF. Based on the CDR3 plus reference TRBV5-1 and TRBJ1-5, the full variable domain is KAGVTQTPRYLIKTRGQQVTLSCSPISGHRSVSWYQQTPGQGLQFLFEYFSETQRNKGNFPGRFSGRQFSNSRSEMNVSTLELGDSALYLCASSLEGTDHQPQHFGDGTRLSIL.

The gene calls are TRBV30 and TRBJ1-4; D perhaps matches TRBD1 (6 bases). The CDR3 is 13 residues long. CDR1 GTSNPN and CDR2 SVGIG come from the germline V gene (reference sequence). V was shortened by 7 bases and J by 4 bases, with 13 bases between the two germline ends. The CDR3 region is CASTGFVNEKLFF. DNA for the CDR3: TGTGCCTCAACAGGGTTTGTTAATGAAAAACTGTTTTTT.

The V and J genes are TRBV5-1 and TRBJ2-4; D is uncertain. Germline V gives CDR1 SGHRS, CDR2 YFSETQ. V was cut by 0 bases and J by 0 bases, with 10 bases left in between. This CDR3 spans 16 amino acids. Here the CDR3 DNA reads TGCGCCAGCAGCTTGGCCGTGGGCGTAGCCAAAAACATTCAGTACTTC. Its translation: CASSLAVGVAKNIQYF.

In nucleotides, the CDR3 is TGTGCCAGCTCACCACCGGGGCGTCAGGAAGAGACCCAGTACTTC. Translation gives CASSPPGRQEETQYF. The chain has TRBV18 and TRBJ2-5; the D gene is possibly TRBD1 (5 bases). The V and J ends lost 0 bases and 3 bases respectively, with 11 bases between them. CDR3 length: 15 residues. CDR1 is KGHSH and CDR2 is LQKENI in the germline V gene.

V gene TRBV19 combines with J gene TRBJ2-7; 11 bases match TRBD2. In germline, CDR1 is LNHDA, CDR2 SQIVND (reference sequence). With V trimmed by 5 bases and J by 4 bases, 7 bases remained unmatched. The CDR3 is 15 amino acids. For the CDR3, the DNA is TGTGCCAGTAGTCCCGGGATAGCGGGAGGGTACGAGCAGTACTTC. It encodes CASSPGIAGGYEQYF.

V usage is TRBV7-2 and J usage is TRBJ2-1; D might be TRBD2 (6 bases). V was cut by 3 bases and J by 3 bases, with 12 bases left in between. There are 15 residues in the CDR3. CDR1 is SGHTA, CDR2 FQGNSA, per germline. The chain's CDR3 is CASSFSGLFYNEQFF. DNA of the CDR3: TGTGCCAGCAGCTTTTCGGGACTCTTCTACAATGAGCAGTTCTTC.

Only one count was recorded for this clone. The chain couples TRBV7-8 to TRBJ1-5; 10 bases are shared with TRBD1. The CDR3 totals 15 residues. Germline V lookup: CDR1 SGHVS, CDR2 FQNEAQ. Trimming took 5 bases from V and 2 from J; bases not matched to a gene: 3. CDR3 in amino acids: CASSGGTGGNQPQHF. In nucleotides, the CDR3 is TGTGCCAGCAGCGGGGGGACAGGGGGCAATCAGCCCCAGCATTTT.

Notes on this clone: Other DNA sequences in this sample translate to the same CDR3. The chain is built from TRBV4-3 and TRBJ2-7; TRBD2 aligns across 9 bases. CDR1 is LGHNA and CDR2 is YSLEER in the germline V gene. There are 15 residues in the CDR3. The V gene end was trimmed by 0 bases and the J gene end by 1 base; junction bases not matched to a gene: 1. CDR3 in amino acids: CASSQDSGSSYEQYF. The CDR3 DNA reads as TGCGCCAGCAGCCAAGATAGCGGGAGTTCCTACGAGCAGTACTTC.

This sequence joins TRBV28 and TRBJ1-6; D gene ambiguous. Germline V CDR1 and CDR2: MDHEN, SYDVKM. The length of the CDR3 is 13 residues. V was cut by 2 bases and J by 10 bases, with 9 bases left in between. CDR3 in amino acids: CASSLLEGSPLHF. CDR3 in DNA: TGTGCCAGCAGTTTACTAGAGGGATCACCCCTCCACTTT.

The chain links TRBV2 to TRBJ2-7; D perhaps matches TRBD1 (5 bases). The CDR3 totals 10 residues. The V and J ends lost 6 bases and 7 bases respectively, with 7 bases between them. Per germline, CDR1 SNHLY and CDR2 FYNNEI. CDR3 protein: CASSGQEQYF. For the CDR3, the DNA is TGTGCCAGCAGCGGACAAGAGCAGTACTTC.

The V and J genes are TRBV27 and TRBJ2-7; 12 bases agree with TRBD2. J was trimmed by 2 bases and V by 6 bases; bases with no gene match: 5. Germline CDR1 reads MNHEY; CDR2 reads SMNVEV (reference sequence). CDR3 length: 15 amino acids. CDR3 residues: CASSQGLAGTYEQYF. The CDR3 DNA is TGTGCCAGCAGCCAAGGACTAGCGGGAACCTACGAGCAGTACTTC.

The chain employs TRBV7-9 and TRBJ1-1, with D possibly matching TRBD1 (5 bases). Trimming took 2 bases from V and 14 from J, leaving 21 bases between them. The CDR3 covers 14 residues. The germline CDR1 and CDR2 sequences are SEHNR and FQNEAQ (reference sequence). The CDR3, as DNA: TGTGCCAGCAGCTTAAGCGTATTATCGGGGGGGTCCTTCTTT. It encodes CASSLSVLSGGSFF.